The sequence of this T cell receptor beta chain was determined in a study of PD-1 blockade in mismatch repair-deficient tumors (dated by TCRdb to the late 2010s). About the study as a whole: Between late 2013 and late 2016, the trial enrolled roughly 86 consecutive patients with 12 types of mismatch repair-deficient cancer, all of whom had received prior treatment and were progressing. Tumor-associated T cell clones were tracked in the peripheral blood of patients responding to PD-1 blockade by deep sequencing of TCR CDR3 regions.

Libraries were built with the immunoSEQ multiplex PCR assay. The immuneACCESS repertoire file appears here via TCRdb, limited to in-frame rearrangements. These files lack a portion of the clones; in checked studies, under half of the deficit traces to unresolved V genes, and the cause of the others is not known. The sample table shows around 130,000 clones, and 88% are seen once. 10% to 15% of the sample is held by the ten biggest clonotypes. As concerns this clone: The antigen it recognizes is unknown. Base qualities are missing; no much larger clone stands one base away.

Mismatch repair deficiency in every enrolled patient was established by polymerase chain reaction or immunohistochemistry. TCR sequencing was performed for a few patients who responded to pembrolizumab therapy. The phase II trial prospectively evaluated PD-1 blockade with pembrolizumab in advanced mismatch repair-deficient cancers, independent of tissue of origin. Peripheral blood T cell samples were gathered serially, both before PD-1 blockade started and at multiple time points afterward. Blood sampling times were expressed in weeks after the first pembrolizumab dose. V is reduced by 0 bases and J by 0 bases, leaving a spacing of 13 bases between them. From a lookup of the germline V gene, CDR1 and CDR2 are SGHDN and FVKESK. The cysteine opens and the phenylalanine closes a CDR3 of 17 amino acids. Of the read, only the CDR3 DNA is kept; its 51 bases are in frame from base 1. The paper's findings and limits, for the study overall: Clones residing in the tumor, which were often undetectable in blood before treatment, expanded quickly after pembrolizumab and then contracted, generally before radiologic responses.

Material: peripheral blood, obtained 70 to 73 weeks after starting pembrolizumab. This TCR came from an adult with mismatch repair-deficient cancer. The rearrangement combines TRBV14 with TRBJ2-3; a confident D gene designation cannot be given. The DNA reads as follows: TGTGCCAGCAGCCAAGACTTTCCCTATTCTAGCACAGATACGCAGTATTTT. Translated, it gives CASSQDFPYSSTDTQYF.